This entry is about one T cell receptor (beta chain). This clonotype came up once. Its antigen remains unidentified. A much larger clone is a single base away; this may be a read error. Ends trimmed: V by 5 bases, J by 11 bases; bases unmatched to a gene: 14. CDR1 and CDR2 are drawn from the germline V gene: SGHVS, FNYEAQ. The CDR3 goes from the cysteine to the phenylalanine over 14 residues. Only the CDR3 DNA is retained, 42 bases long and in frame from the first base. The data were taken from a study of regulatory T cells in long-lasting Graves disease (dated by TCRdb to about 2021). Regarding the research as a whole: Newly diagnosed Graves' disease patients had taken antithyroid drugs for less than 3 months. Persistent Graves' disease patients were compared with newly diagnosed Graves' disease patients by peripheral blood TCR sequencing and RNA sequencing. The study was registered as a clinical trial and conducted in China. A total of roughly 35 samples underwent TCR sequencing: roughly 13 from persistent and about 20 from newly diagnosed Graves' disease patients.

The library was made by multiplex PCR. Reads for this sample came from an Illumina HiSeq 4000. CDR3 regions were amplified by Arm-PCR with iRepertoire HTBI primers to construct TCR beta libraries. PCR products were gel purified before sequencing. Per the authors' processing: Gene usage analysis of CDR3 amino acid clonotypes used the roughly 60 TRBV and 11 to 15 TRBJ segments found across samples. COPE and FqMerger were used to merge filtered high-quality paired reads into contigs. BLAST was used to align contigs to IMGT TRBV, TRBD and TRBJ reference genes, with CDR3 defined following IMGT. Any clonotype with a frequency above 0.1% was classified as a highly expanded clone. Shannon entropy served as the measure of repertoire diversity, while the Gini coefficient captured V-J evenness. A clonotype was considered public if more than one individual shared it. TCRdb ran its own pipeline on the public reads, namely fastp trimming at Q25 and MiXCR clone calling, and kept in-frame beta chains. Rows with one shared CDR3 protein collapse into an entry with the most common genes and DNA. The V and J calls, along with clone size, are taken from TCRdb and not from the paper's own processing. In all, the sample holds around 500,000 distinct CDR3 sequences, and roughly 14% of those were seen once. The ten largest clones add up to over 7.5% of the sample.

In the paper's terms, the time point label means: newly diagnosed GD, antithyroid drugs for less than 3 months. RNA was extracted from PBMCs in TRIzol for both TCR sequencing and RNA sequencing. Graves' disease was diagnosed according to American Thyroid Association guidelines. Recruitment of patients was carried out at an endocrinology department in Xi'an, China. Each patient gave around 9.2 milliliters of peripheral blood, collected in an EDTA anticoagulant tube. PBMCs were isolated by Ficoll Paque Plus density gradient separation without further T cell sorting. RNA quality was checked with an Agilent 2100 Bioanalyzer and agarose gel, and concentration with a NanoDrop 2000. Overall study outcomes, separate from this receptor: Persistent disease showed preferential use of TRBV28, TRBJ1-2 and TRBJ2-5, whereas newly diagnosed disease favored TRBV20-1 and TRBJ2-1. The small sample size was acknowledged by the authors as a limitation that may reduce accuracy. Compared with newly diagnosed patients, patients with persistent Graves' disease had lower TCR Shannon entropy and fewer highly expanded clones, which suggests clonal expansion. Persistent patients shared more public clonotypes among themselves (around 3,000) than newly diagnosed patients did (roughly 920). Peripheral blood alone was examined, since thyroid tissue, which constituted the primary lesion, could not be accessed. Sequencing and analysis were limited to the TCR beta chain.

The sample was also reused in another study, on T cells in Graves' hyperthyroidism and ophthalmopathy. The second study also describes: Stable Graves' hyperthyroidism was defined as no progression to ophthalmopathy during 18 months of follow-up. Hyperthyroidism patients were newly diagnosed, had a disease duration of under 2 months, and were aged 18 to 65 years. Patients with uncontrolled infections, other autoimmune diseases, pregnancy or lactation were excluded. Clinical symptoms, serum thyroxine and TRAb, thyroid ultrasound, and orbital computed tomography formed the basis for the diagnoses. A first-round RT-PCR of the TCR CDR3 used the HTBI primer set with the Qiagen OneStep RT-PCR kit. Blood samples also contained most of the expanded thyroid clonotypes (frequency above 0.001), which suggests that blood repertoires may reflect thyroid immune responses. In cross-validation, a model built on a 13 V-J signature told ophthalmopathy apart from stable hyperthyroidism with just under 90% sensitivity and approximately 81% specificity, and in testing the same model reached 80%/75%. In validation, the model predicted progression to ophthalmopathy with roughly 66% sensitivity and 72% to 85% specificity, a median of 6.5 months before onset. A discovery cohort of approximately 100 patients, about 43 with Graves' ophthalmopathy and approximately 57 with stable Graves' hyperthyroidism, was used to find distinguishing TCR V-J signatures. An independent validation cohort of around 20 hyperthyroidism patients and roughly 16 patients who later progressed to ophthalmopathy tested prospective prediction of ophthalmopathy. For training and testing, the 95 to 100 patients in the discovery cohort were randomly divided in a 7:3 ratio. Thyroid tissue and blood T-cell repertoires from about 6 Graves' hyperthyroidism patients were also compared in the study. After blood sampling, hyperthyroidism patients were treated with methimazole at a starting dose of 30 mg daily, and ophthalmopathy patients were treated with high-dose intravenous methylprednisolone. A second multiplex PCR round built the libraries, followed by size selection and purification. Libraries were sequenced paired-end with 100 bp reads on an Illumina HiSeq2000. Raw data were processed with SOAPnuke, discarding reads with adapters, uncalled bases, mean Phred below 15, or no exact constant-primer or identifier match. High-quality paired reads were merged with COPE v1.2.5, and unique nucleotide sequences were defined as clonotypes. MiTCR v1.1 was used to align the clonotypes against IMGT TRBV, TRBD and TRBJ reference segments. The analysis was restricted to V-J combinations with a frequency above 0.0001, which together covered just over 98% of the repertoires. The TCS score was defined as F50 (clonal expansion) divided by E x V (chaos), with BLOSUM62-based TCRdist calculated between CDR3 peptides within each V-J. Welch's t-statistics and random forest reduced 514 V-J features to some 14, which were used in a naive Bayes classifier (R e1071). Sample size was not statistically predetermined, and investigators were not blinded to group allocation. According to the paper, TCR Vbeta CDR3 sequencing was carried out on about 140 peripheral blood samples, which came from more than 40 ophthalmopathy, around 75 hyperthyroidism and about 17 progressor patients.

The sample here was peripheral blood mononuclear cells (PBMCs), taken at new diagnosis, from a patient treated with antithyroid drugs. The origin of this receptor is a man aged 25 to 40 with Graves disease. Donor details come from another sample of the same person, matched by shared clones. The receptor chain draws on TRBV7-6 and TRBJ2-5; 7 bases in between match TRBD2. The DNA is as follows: TGTGCCAGCAGCATGGGGGGGGGAAGGAATGAGCAGTACTTC. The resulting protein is CASSMGGGRNEQYF.